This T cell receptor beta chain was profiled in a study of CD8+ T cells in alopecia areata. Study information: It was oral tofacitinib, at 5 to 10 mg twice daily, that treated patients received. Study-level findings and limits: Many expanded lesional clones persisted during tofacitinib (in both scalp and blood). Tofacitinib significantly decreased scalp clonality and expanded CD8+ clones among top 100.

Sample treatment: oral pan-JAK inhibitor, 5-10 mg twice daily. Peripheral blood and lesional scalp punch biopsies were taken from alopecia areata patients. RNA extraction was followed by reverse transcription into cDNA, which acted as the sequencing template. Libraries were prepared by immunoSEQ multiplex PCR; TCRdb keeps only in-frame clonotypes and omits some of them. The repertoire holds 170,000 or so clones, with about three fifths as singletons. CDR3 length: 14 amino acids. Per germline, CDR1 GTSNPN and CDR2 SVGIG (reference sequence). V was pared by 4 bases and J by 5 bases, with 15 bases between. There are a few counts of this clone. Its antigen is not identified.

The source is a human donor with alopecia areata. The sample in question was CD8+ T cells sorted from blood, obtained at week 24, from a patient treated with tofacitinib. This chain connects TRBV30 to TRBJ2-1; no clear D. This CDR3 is CAWTDGRQNNEQFF. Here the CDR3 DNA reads TGTGCCTGGACGGACGGGCGTCAAAACAATGAGCAGTTCTTC.